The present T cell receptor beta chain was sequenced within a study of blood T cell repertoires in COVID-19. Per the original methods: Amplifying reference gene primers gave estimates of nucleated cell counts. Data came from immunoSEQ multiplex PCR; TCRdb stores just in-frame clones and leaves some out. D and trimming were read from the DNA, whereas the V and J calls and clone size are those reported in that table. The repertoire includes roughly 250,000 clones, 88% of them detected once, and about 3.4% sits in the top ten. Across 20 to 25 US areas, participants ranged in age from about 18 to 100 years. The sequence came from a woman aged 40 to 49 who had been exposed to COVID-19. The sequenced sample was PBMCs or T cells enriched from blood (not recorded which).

CDR3 nucleotide sequence: TGTGCCAGCAGCTTAGTCTCGGGGACAGGGCTTGCCTATCAGCCCCAGCATTTT. Translation: CASSLVSGTGLAYQPQHF. The chain is built from TRBV7-2 and TRBJ1-5, with 9 bases aligning to TRBD1. There are 18 residues in the CDR3. Germline V gives CDR1 SGHTA, CDR2 FQGNSA. The V segment lost 1 base and the J segment 5 bases; nucleotides outside the gene matches: 12.